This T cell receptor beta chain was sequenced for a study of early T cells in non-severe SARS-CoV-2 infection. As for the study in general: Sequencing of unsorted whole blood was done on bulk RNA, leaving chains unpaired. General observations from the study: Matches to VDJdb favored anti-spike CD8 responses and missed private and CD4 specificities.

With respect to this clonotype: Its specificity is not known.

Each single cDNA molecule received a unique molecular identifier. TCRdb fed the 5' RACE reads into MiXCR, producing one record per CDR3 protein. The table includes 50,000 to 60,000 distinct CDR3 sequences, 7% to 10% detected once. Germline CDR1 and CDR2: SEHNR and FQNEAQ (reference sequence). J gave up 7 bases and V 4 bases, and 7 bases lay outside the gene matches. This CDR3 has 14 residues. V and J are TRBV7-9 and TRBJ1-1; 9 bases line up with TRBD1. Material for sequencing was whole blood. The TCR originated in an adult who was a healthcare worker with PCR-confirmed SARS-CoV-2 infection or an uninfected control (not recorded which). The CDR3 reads CASSSTGGGNEAFF. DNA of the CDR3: TGTGCCAGCAGCTCAACAGGGGGCGGAAATGAAGCTTTCTTT. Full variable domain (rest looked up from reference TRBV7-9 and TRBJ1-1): DTGVSQNPRHKITKRGQNVTFRCDPISEHNRLYWYRQTLGQGPEFLTYFQNEAQLEKSRLLSDRFSAERPKGSFSTLEIQRTEQGDSAMYLCASSSTGGGNEAFFGQGTRLTVV.